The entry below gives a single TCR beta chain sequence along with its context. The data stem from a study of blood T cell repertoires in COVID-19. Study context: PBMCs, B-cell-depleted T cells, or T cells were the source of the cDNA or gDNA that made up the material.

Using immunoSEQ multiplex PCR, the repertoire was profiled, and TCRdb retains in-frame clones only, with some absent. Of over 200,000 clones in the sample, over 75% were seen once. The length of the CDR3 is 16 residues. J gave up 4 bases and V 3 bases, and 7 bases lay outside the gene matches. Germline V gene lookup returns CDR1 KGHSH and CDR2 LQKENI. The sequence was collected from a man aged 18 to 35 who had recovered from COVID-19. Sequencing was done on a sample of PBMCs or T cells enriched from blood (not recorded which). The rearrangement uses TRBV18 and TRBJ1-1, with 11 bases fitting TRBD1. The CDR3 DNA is TGTGCCAGCTCACCCAGGACAGGGGGCCCCAGCACTGAAGCTTTCTTT. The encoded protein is CASSPRTGGPSTEAFF.